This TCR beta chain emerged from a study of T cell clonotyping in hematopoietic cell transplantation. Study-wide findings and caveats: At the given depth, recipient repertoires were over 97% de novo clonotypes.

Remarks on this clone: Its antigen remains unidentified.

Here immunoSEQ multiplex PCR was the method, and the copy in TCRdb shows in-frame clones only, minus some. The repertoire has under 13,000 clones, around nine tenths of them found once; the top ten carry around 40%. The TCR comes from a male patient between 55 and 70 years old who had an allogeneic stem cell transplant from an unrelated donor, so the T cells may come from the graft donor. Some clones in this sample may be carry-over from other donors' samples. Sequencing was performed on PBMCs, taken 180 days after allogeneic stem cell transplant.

CDR3 coding DNA: TGTGCCAGCAGTGGGGACAGCAATCAGCCCCAGCATTTT. Protein: CASSGDSNQPQHF. The chain uses TRBV6-1 and TRBJ1-5; tentative D call: TRBD1 (5 bases). With 4 bases removed from V and 1 base from J, the gap between germline ends came to 5 bases. Per germline, CDR1 MNHNS and CDR2 SASEGT. The CDR3 covers 13 residues.